The sequence of this T cell receptor beta chain was determined in a study of blood T cell repertoires in COVID-19. Study-level information: Researchers got acute and convalescent COVID-19 samples from the United States, Italy and Spain. PBMCs, B-cell-depleted T cells, or T cells were the source of the cDNA or gDNA that made up the material.

CDR1 and CDR2 (germline): SGHTS, YDEGEE. The CDR3 runs to 14 residues. J gave up 4 bases and V 3 bases, and 2 bases lay outside the gene matches. Source study methods: By means of reference gene primer amplification, nucleated cell counts were estimated. Using immunoSEQ multiplex PCR, the repertoire was profiled, and TCRdb retains in-frame clones only, with some absent. The DNA was the basis for D and trimming; V, J and clone size are from that table. The table has about 110,000 clones, 80% to 90% seen once. The source is a woman between 50 and 59 years old with active or convalescent COVID-19. This sequence joins TRBV5-8 and TRBJ1-3; 9 nucleotides agree with TRBD1. The sequenced material came from peripheral blood. CDR3 amino acids: CASSSTGGGNTIYF. CDR3 bases: TGTGCCAGCAGCTCGACAGGGGGAGGAAACACCATATATTTT. Based on the CDR3 plus reference TRBV5-8 and TRBJ1-3, the full variable domain is EAGVTQSPTHLIKTRGQQATLRCSPISGHTSVYWYQQALGLGLQFLLWYDEGEERNRGNFPPRFSGRQFPNYSSELNVNALELEDSALYLCASSSTGGGNTIYFGEGSWLTVV.